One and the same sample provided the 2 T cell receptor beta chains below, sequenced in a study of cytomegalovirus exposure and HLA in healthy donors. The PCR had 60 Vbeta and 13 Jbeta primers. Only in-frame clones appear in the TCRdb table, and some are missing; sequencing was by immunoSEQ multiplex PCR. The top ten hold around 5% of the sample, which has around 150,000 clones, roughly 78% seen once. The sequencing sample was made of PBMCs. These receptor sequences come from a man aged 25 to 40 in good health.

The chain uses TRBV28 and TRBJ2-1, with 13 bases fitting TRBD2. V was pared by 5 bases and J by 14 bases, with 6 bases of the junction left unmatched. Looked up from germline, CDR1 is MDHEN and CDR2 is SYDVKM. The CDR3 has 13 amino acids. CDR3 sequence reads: CASSRTSGSSEFF. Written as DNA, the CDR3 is TGTGCCAGCAGTCGGACTAGCGGGAGTTCGGAGTTCTTC.

As DNA, the CDR3 is TGTGCCAGCAGGTTTTCATCGGGGGGTGACGAGCAGTACTTC. Translating it yields CASRFSSGGDEQYF. The V gene is TRBV2, the J gene TRBJ2-7; 7 nucleotides match TRBD2. The germline gives CDR1 SNHLY, CDR2 FYNNEI. The CDR3 is 14 residues long. V trimming: 6 bases; J trimming: 5 bases; junction bases outside the gene matches: 10.